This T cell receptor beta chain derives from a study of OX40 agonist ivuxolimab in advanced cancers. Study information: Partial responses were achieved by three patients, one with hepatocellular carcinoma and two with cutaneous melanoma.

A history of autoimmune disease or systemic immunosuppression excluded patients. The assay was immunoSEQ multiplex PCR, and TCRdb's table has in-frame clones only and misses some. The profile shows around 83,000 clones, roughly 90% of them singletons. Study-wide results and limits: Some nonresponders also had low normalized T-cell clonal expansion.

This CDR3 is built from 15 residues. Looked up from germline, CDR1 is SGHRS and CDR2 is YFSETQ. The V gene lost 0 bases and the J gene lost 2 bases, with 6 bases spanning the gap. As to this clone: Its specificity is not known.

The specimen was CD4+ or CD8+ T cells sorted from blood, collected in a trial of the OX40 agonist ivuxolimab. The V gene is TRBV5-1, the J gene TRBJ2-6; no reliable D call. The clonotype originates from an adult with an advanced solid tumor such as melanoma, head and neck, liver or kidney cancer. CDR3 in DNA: TGCGCCAGCAGCTTGGGGGCGGCTGGGGCCAACGTCCTGACTTTC. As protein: CASSLGAAGANVLTF.